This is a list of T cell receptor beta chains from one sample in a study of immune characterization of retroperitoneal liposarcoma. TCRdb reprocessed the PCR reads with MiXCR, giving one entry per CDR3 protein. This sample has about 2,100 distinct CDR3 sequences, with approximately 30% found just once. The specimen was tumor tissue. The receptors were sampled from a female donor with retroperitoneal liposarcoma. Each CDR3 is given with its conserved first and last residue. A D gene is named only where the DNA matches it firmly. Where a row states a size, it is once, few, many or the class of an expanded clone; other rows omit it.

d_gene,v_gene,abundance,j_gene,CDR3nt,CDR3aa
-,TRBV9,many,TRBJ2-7,TGTGCCAGCAGCCCCACCTTAGAGGGCGAGCAGTACTTC,CASSPTLEGEQYF
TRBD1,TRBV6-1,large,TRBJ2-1,TGTGCCAGCAGCCCGGGACAGGGAGTCTACAATGAGCAGTTCTTC,CASSPGQGVYNEQFF
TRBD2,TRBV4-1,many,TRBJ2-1,TGCGCCAGCAGCCATCTCTTTGGGGAGGGATACAATGAGCAGTTCTTC,CASSHLFGEGYNEQFF
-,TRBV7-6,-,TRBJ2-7,TGTGCCAGCAGCCCGGACATTTCCTACGAGCAGTACTTC,CASSPDISYEQYF
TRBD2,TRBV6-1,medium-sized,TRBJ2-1,TGTGCCAGCAGTGAGAGGCCGGGACTAGAAGGTGAGCAGTTCTTC,CASSERPGLEGEQFF
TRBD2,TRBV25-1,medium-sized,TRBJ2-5,TGTGCCAGCAGTGAAGCTAATAGCGGGGACCTCCGCTTC,CASSEANSGDLRF
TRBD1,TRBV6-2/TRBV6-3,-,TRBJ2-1,TGTGCCAGCAGTTACTCCGGGACAGCAGAGACCCAGTTCTTC,CASSYSGTAETQFF
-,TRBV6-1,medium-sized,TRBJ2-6,TGTGCCAGCGTAAGCTCTGGGGCCAACGTCCTGACTTTC,CASVSSGANVLTF
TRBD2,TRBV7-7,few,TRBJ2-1,TGTGCTAGCAGCGACCTGGGGACTAGCGGGAGCGATGAGCAGTTCTTC,CASSDLGTSGSDEQFF
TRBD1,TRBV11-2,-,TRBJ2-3,TGTGCCAGCAGCAACGACAGGGGTTCAGATACGCAGTATTTT,CASSNDRGSDTQYF
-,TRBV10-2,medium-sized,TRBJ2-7,TGTGCCAGCAGTGAAACACCTCCCCCCGAGCAGTACTTC,CASSETPPPEQYF
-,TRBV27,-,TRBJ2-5,TGTGCCAGCAGTTTGAGAGGGGAGACCCAGTACTTC,CASSLRGETQYF
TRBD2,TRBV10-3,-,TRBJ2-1,TGTGCCATCAGTGACCCAGCAAAGACTAGCGGGAGTCTCGATGAGCAGTTCTTC,CAISDPAKTSGSLDEQFF
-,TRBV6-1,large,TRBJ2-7,TGTGCCAGCAGTGCCTTAGAAGGGGTCCCCTACGAGCAGTACTTC,CASSALEGVPYEQYF
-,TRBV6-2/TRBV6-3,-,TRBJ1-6,TGTGCCAGCAGTGACACAGTCGAGCGGTCCCCCCCCCACTTT,CASSDTVERSPPHF
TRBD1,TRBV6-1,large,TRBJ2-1,TGTGCCAGCAGCCCACAGGGGGCGCGCCAAGAGACCCAGTTCTTC,CASSPQGARQETQFF
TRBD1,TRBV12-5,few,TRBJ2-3,TGTGCTAGTGGTTTTGGGACAGGGTATGCGACAGATACGCAGTATTTT,CASGFGTGYATDTQYF
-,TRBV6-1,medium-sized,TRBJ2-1,TGTGCCAGCAGTGAAGCGTGGGGTCCCCACGAGCAGTTCTTC,CASSEAWGPHEQFF
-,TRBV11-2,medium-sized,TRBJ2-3,TGTGCCAGCAGCTTACCAACAGATACGCAGTATTTT,CASSLPTDTQYF
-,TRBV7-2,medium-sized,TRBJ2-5,TGTGCCAGCAGCTTAGTAGGGTGGGAGCAGTACTTC,CASSLVGWEQYF
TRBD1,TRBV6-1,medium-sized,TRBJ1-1,TGTGCCAGCAGTGAAGGCAGGGGACAGGGGAGAACTGAAGCTTTCTTT,CASSEGRGQGRTEAFF
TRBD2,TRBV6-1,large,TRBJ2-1,TGTGCCAGCAGTGAGGTTCACGGGACTAACTACAATGAGCAGTTCTTC,CASSEVHGTNYNEQFF
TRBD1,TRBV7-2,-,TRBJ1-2,TGTGCCAGCAGCATAAGACACAGGGGAGGTGGCTACACCTTC,CASSIRHRGGGYTF
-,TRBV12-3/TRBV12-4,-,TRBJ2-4,TGTGCCAGCAGTCCCTCTAGGGTTCGTGAGCAGTACTTC,CASSPSRVREQYF
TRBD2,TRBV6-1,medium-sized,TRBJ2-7,TGTGCCAGCAGTTCTCCCGGGACTAGCTCCTACAATGAGCAGTACTTC,CASSSPGTSSYNEQYF
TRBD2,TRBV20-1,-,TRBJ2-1,TGCAGTGCTCTGCTAGCGGGAGGGTCCTACAATGAGCAGTTCTTC,CSALLAGGSYNEQFF
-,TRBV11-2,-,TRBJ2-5,TGTGCCAGCAAGATCCATCGCGACGAGGAGACCCAGTACTTC,CASKIHRDEETQYF
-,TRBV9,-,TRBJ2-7,TGTGCCAGCAGCGTAGACGGCCACAGCTCCTACGAGCAGTACTTC,CASSVDGHSSYEQYF
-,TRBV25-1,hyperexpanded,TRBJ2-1,TGTGCCAGCAGTGAAGGTCGGCTTGAGCAGTTCTTC,CASSEGRLEQFF
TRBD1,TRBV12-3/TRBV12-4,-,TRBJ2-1,TGTGCCAGCAGTTCGCCGGGACAGGCGGACGAGCAGTTCTTC,CASSSPGQADEQFF